These 14 T cell receptor beta chains came from one sample sequenced in a study of blood T cell repertoires in COVID-19. Clones were sequenced by immunoSEQ multiplex PCR, and TCRdb holds only the in-frame ones, with some missing. The data contain about 150,000 clones, 75% to 90% of them singletons. Material: peripheral blood. The source is a human donor in a cohort sampled during active COVID-19.

This chain uses TRBV29-1 with TRBJ2-3, with D possibly matching TRBD1 (6 bases). V shed 5 bases and J shed 6 bases, with 12 bases lying between them. The germline gives CDR1 SQVTM, CDR2 ANQGSEA. This CDR3 has 12 residues. The CDR3 spells CSVFTGKDTQYF. The CDR3 DNA is TGCAGCGTTTTTACAGGGAAGGATACGCAGTATTTT.

V usage is TRBV7-9 and J usage is TRBJ1-1, with 8 bases identical to TRBD1. V was clipped by 5 bases and J by 2 bases; unmatched bases: 7. Germline assignment: CDR1 SEHNR and CDR2 FQNEAQ (reference sequence). There are 15 residues in the CDR3. The CDR3 DNA reads TGTGCCAGCAGCGGGACAGGCGGTTTCAACACTGAAGCTTTCTTT. This sequence encodes CASSGTGGFNTEAFF. Supplemented by reference TRBV7-9 and TRBJ1-1, the full variable domain reads DTGVSQNPRHKITKRGQNVTFRCDPISEHNRLYWYRQTLGQGPEFLTYFQNEAQLEKSRLLSDRFSAERPKGSFSTLEIQRTEQGDSAMYLCASSGTGGFNTEAFFGQGTRLTVV.

The chain is built from TRBV5-1 and TRBJ2-3; 9 bases match TRBD2. The ends lost 6 bases at V and 2 bases at J; junction bases unmatched: 4. The CDR3 totals 14 residues. Looked up from germline, CDR1 is SGHRS and CDR2 is YFSETQ. The CDR3 sequence is CASKRGEVTDTQYF. The CDR3 coding sequence is TGCGCCAGCAAGCGGGGGGAGGTCACAGATACGCAGTATTTT.

The gene calls are TRBV11-2 and TRBJ2-1, with D possibly matching TRBD2 (5 bases). The CDR3 is made up of 15 amino acids. Between the trimmed V and J ends, which lost 5 bases and 4 bases, there was a span of 15 bases. The V gene's germline CDR1 is SGHAT and CDR2 FQNNGV. The CDR3 region has the DNA TGTGCCAGCAGCCTGCTTCCGGGGTCATACAATGAGCAGTTCTTC. Translation gives CASSLLPGSYNEQFF.

The genes are TRBV5-5 and TRBJ1-2; TRBD1 aligns across 9 bases. J lost 7 bases, V lost 3 bases, and 4 bases had no gene match. The CDR3 contains 13 residues. Per germline, CDR1 SGHKS and CDR2 YYEKEE (reference sequence). This chain's CDR3 is CASSWDRAGGYTF. The CDR3 DNA reads TGTGCCAGCAGCTGGGACAGGGCGGGTGGCTACACCTTC. The whole variable domain, filled in from reference TRBV5-5 and TRBJ1-2, reads DAGVTQSPTHLIKTRGQQVTLRCSPISGHKSVSWYQQVLGQGPQFIFQYYEKEERGRGNFPDRFSARQFPNYSSELNVNALLLGDSALYLCASSWDRAGGYTFGSGTRLTVV.

V usage is TRBV4-2 and J usage is TRBJ2-5; TRBD2 might be the D (6 bases). The CDR3 runs 14 residues. Trimming left V 0 bases short and J 5 bases short, with 10 bases between. CDR1 is LGHNA, CDR2 YNFKEQ, per germline. CDR3 sequence: CASSQDRAGETQYF. CDR3 nucleotides: TGTGCCAGCAGCCAAGATCGAGCGGGTGAGACCCAGTACTTC.

By share of the sample, this clone is medium-sized (0.01 to 0.1%). The rearrangement uses TRBV7-2 and TRBJ2-1; the D gene is possibly TRBD2 (5 bases). Trimming pared 3 bases from V and 14 bases from J, leaving 11 bases between. The CDR3 is made up of 11 amino acids. Germline V CDR1 and CDR2: SGHTA, FQGNSA. The chain's CDR3 is CASSLGDTEFF. In nucleotides, the CDR3 is TGTGCCAGCAGCTTGGGAGACACTGAGTTCTTC.

The rearrangement joins TRBV28 to TRBJ1-1; 8 bases line up with TRBD1. The CDR3 consists of 16 residues. Germline assignment: CDR1 MDHEN and CDR2 SYDVKM. Trimming took 1 base from V and 0 from J; bases not matched to a gene: 4. CDR3 sequence: CASSLYGGQVNTEAFF. As DNA, the CDR3 is TGTGCCAGCAGTTTATATGGGGGACAGGTGAACACTGAAGCTTTCTTT.

This clone was seen just once. The chain links TRBV29-1 to TRBJ1-1; 10 bases agree with TRBD1. Unmatched junction bases numbered 9, after V lost 7 bases and J lost 4 bases. Germline CDR1 is SQVTM and CDR2 is ANQGSEA. The CDR3 extends over 14 amino acids. The CDR3 DNA sequence: TGCAGCGCTTGGACAGGGGGAGAGGTCACTGAAGCTTTCTTT. Translated, it gives CSAWTGGEVTEAFF.

The V gene is TRBV7-2, the J gene TRBJ2-5, with 7 bases identical to TRBD1. V dropped 5 bases and J dropped 1; count of bases not matched to a gene: 4. CDR1 SGHTA and CDR2 FQGNSA come from the germline V gene. The CDR3 is 14 amino acids. The CDR3: CASSLTGVQETQYF. The CDR3 region has the DNA TGTGCCAGCAGCCTAACAGGGGTCCAAGAGACCCAGTACTTC.

This chain uses TRBV18 with TRBJ2-1; 15 nucleotides align to TRBD2. This CDR3 has 17 residues. V lost 0 bases, J lost 7 bases, and 4 bases stayed unmatched. Per germline, CDR1 KGHSH and CDR2 LQKENI. The CDR3 sequence is CASSPPGLAGGLNEQFF. In nucleotides, the CDR3 is TGTGCCAGCTCACCACCAGGACTAGCGGGAGGGTTGAATGAGCAGTTCTTC.

This clone was counted only a few times. The chain carries TRBV7-9 and TRBJ2-5; 10 nucleotides line up with TRBD1. After removal of 4 bases from V and 4 bases from J, the junction contained 3 bases not matched to a gene. Germline CDR1 is SEHNR and CDR2 is FQNEAQ (reference sequence). CDR3 size: 14 residues. CDR3 bases: TGTGCCAGCAGCTACGACAGGGGGCGAGAGACCCAGTACTTC. This translates into CASSYDRGRETQYF.

V and J are TRBV19 and TRBJ2-1; 9 bases match TRBD2. The V segment lost 2 bases and the J segment 0 bases; nucleotides outside the gene matches: 5. Germline V gives CDR1 LNHDA, CDR2 SQIVND (reference sequence). The CDR3 consists of 17 residues. CDR3 sequence reads: CASSILRGGSSYNEQFF. The CDR3 bases are TGTGCCAGTAGTATATTGCGGGGGGGGAGCTCCTACAATGAGCAGTTCTTC.

The chain employs TRBV5-1 and TRBJ2-3; TRBD1 might be the D (5 bases). V was pared by 0 bases and J by 0 bases, with 8 bases between. Per germline, CDR1 SGHRS and CDR2 YFSETQ. This CDR3 is built from 15 residues. In DNA, the CDR3 is TGCGCCAGCAGCTTGGACAGGAGAAGCACAGATACGCAGTATTTT. Translated, it gives CASSLDRRSTDTQYF.